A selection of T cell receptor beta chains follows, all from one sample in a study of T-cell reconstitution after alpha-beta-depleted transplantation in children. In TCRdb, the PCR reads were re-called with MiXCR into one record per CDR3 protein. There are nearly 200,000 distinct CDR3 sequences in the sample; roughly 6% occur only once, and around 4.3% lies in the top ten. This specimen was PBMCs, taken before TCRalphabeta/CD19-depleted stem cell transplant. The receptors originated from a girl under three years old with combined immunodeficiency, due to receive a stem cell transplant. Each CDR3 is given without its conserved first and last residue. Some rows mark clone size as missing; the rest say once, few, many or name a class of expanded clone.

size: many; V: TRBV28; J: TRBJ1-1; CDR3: ASSLKGTGLRTEAF
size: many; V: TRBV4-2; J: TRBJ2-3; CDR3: ASSQGLARVTDTQY
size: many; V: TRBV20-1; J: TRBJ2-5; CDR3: SAEAGGQETQY
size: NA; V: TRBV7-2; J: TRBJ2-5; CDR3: ASSHSYTGGGETQY
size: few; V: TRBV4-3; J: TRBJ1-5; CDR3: ASSQYPTGIRQPQH
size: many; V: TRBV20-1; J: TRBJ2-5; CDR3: SARDSSGVFQETQY
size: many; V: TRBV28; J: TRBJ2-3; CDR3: ASSLFRTGLVAYTQY
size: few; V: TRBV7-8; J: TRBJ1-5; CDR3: ASSLDWAAPQH
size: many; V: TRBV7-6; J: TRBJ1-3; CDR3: ASSSTQGSGNTIY
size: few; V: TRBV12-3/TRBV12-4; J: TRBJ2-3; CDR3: ASTLGRGPGDTQY
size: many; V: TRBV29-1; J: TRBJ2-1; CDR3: SVEERGRDAYNEQF
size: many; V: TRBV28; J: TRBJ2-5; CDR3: ASSFGGTGYETQY
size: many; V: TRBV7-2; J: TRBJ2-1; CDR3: ASSSPGGISYNEQF
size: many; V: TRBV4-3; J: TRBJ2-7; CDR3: ASSQGTPGGAYEQY
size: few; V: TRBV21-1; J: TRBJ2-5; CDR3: ASRPVNGLAGALGTQY